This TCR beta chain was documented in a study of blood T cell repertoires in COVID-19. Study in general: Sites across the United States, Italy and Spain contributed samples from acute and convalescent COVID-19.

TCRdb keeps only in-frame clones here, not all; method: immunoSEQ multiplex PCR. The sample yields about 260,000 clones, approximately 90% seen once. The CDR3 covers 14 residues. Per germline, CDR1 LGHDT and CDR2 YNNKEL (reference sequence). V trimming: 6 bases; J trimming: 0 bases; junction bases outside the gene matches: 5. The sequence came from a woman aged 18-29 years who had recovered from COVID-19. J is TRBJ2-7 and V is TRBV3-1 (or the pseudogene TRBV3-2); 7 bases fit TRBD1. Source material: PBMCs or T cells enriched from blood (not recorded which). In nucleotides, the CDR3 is TGTGCCAGCAGGGGGACAGACCTCTCCTACGAGCAGTACTTC. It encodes CASRGTDLSYEQYF.